Listed below are T cell receptor beta chains from one sample, sequenced in a study of T cells after posttransplantation cyclophosphamide. This table comes from immunoSEQ multiplex PCR, and its TCRdb copy is limited to in-frame clones, with some not included. The repertoire includes roughly 18,000 clones, around 78% of them detected once, and about 9.1% sits in the top ten. The sample consisted of memory CD4+ T cells sorted from blood. The receptors originated from a man younger than 45 in good health and a related stem cell transplant donor. Both conserved end residues are part of each CDR3. Fields, in order: D gene, clone size, V gene, CDR3 length, J gene, CDR3 protein, CDR3 DNA. D genes are given only for firm matches. Size tells how often a clone was seen (once, few, many) or the class of an expanded clone, and some rows leave it out.

.,.,TRBV6-1,13,TRBJ2-7,CASNERQTYEQYF,TGTGCCAGCAACGAGCGACAGACCTACGAGCAGTACTTC
TRBD2,.,TRBV6-5,13,TRBJ2-7,CASTLSGGYEQYF,TGTGCCAGCACTCTCAGCGGGGGTTACGAGCAGTACTTC
.,.,TRBV18,13,TRBJ2-5,CASSPLAWETQYF,TGTGCCAGCTCACCACTAGCCTGGGAGACCCAGTACTTC
TRBD2,few,TRBV19,15,TRBJ2-1,CASSRTSVSYNEQFF,TGTGCCAGTAGTAGGACTAGCGTCTCCTACAATGAGCAGTTCTTC
.,.,TRBV11-3,13,TRBJ2-1,CASSSPSRDEQFF,TGTGCCAGCAGCTCCCCAAGCAGGGATGAGCAGTTCTTC
TRBD2,.,TRBV5-1,15,TRBJ2-3,CASSGGLAGEDTQYF,TGCGCCAGCAGCGGGGGACTAGCGGGGGAGGATACGCAGTATTTT
.,.,TRBV18,13,TRBJ2-3,CASSRTVADTQYF,TGTGCCAGCTCCCGAACTGTCGCAGATACGCAGTATTTT
TRBD1,.,TRBV7-8,13,TRBJ1-2,CASSFGQGKDYTF,TGTGCCAGCAGCTTCGGACAGGGGAAGGACTACACCTTC
.,.,TRBV5-4,16,TRBJ2-3,CASSTGGRGGTDTQYF,TGTGCCAGCAGCACCGGGGGGCGGGGAGGCACAGATACGCAGTATTTT
.,.,TRBV6-1,13,TRBJ2-4,CASSEEAVNIQYF,TGTGCCAGCAGTGAAGAGGCGGTAAACATTCAGTACTTC
.,.,TRBV5-1,12,TRBJ1-6,CASSWDGDKLHF,TGCGCCAGCAGCTGGGACGGGGACAAACTCCACTTT
TRBD2,.,TRBV14,13,TRBJ2-7,CASSQERGGEQYF,TGTGCCAGCAGCCAAGAACGGGGGGGGGAGCAGTACTTC
TRBD1,.,TRBV5-1,15,TRBJ1-2,CASSLTGQKSYGYTF,TGCGCCAGCAGCTTGACGGGACAGAAGAGCTATGGCTACACCTTC
.,.,TRBV27,17,TRBJ1-3,CASSFEGELSSGNTIYF,TGTGCCAGCAGTTTCGAGGGTGAGCTCTCTTCTGGAAACACCATATATTTT
TRBD2,.,TRBV7-9,18,TRBJ2-3,CASSFYSGGTTSTDTQYF,TGTGCCAGCAGCTTTTATAGCGGGGGGACAACTAGCACAGATACGCAGTATTTT
.,.,TRBV2,14,TRBJ1-5,CASSKDSFNQPQHF,TGTGCCAGCAGCAAAGACAGCTTTAATCAGCCCCAGCATTTT
TRBD1,.,TRBV7-9,14,TRBJ1-6,CASSIDRVQSPLHF,TGTGCCAGCAGCATCGACAGGGTACAGTCACCCCTCCACTTT
.,once,TRBV4-1,16,TRBJ2-1,CASSQQDIVSYNEQFF,TGCGCCAGCAGCCAGCAGGACATTGTGTCCTACAATGAGCAGTTCTTC
.,.,TRBV11-2,13,TRBJ1-1,CASSLIRGTEAFF,TGTGCCAGCAGCTTGATTCGGGGAACTGAAGCTTTCTTT
TRBD1,.,TRBV6-5,15,TRBJ1-4,CASSPDRGRGQKLFF,TGTGCCAGCAGCCCGGACAGGGGAAGAGGTCAAAAACTGTTTTTT
.,.,TRBV7-2,15,TRBJ2-4,CASSLTRGVKNIQYF,TGTGCCAGCAGCTTAACGCGGGGAGTCAAAAACATTCAGTACTTC
.,.,TRBV5-1,11,TRBJ1-2,CASTSGPAVTF,TGCGCCAGCACAAGCGGCCCTGCCGTCACCTTC
TRBD1,.,TRBV29-1,16,TRBJ2-3,CSVEDWDRVGTDTQYF,TGCAGCGTTGAAGACTGGGACAGGGTGGGAACAGATACGCAGTATTTT
TRBD1,.,TRBV7-6,16,TRBJ2-2,CASSLRRTGDTGELFF,TGTGCCAGCAGCTTGAGGAGGACAGGGGACACCGGGGAGCTGTTTTTT
TRBD1,once,TRBV2,16,TRBJ1-5,CASTQGGWSLNQPQHF,TGTGCCAGCACCCAGGGGGGCTGGAGCCTCAATCAGCCCCAGCATTTT
.,.,TRBV14,14,TRBJ2-2,CASSPQAPTGELFF,TGTGCCAGCAGCCCGCAGGCACCCACCGGGGAGCTGTTTTTT
TRBD1,.,TRBV18,15,TRBJ1-2,CASSQDRDSGYGYTF,TGTGCCAGCTCACAAGACAGGGATTCGGGCTATGGCTACACCTTC
.,once,TRBV6-1,15,TRBJ2-7,CASSEVPGGPVEQYF,TGTGCCAGCAGTGAAGTACCCGGGGGGCCGGTCGAGCAGTACTTC
.,.,TRBV7-3,13,TRBJ2-7,CGHREGGWYEQYF,TGTGGCCACAGGGAGGGGGGATGGTACGAGCAGTACTTC
.,.,TRBV28,12,TRBJ1-5,CASSAPPQPQHF,TGTGCCAGCAGCGCGCCCCCCCAGCCCCAGCATTTT
TRBD1,few,TRBV6-4,14,TRBJ2-1,CASSPRGRNNEQFF,TGTGCCAGCAGCCCGAGGGGGCGTAACAATGAGCAGTTCTTC
TRBD2,.,TRBV6-5,14,TRBJ2-1,CASSPAGGRNEQFF,TGTGCCAGCAGCCCAGCGGGGGGGCGTAATGAGCAGTTCTTC
.,.,TRBV2,16,TRBJ1-2,CASSESEGLANYGYTF,TGTGCCAGCAGTGAAAGTGAGGGTTTGGCTAACTATGGCTACACCTTC
.,once,TRBV6-5,13,TRBJ1-5,CASSYGRGQPQHF,TGTGCCAGCAGTTACGGGAGAGGTCAGCCCCAGCATTTT